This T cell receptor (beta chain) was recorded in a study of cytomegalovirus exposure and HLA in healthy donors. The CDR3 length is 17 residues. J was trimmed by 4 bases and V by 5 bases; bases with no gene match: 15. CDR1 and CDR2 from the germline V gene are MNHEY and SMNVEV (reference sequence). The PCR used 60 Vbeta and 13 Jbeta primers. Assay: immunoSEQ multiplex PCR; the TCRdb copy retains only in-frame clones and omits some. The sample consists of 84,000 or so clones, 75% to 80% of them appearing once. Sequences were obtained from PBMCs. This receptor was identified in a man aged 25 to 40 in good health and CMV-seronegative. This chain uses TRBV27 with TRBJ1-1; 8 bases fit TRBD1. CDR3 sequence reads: CASSRLMDRAFLTEAFF. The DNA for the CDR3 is TGTGCCAGCAGTCGTTTGATGGACAGGGCGTTTCTCACTGAAGCTTTCTTT.